The 4 T cell receptor beta chains below all came from one sample that was sequenced in a study of lymphopenia after photon versus proton radiotherapy. The method was immunoSEQ multiplex PCR; TCRdb's version includes in-frame clones alone and lacks a portion of them. The data show about 33,000 clones, about 90% seen once. The source material was peripheral blood, sampled from a patient treated with photon-based radiotherapy. The receptors were sampled from a woman aged 50 to 65 with pancreatic cancer.

The chain has TRBV19 and TRBJ2-5; no clear D. CDR3 length: 11 amino acids. V was trimmed by 4 bases and J by 2 bases, leaving 2 bases between them. From germline, CDR1 is LNHDA and CDR2 SQIVND (reference sequence). The CDR3 coding sequence is TGTGCCAGTAGTACACAAGAGACCCAGTACTTC. It specifies CASSTQETQYF.

This clone is deemed medium-sized. The J gene is TRBJ2-7, the V gene TRBV18; the D is unclear. This CDR3 is built from 14 residues. Germline CDR1 reads KGHSH; CDR2 reads LQKENI. Trimming removed 3 bases at V and 2 bases at J, with 11 bases between. CDR3 protein: CASSPAGRTYEQYF. The CDR3 DNA reads TGTGCCAGCTCACCGGCAGGCCGCACCTACGAGCAGTACTTC.

The V call is TRBV27, the J call TRBJ2-7, with 8 nucleotides matching TRBD2. The V segment lost 6 bases and the J segment 4 bases; nucleotides outside the gene matches: 8. Germline V gives CDR1 MNHEY, CDR2 SMNVEV (reference sequence). The CDR3 spans 14 residues. CDR3 amino acids: CASSRLASRYEQYF. CDR3 DNA: TGTGCCAGCAGCCGACTAGCGAGCAGGTACGAGCAGTACTTC.

The CDR3 reads CASSRRQGARGYTF. The DNA for the CDR3 is TGTGCCAGCAGCCGCAGACAGGGGGCGAGGGGCTACACCTTC. The chain has TRBV7-2 and TRBJ1-2; 10 nucleotides align to TRBD1. The CDR3 consists of 14 residues. Germline trimming cut 5 bases from V and 8 bases from J; bases unmatched to any gene: 8. Germline loops: CDR1 SGHTA, CDR2 FQGNSA.